One sample yielded the 21 T cell receptor beta chains listed below, sequenced in a study of shared clonotypes between healthy human individuals. As defined, naive CD8 cells were CD45RO-negative and positively selected for CCR7, with terminally differentiated effector memory CD45RA+ cells excluded. Using immunoSEQ multiplex PCR, the repertoire was profiled, and TCRdb retains in-frame clones only, with some absent. The sample holds approximately 600,000 clones, approximately 95% seen once. Material for sequencing was naive CD8+ T cells sorted from blood. Receptors were obtained from a woman between 25 and 40 years old in good health.

The chain couples TRBV2 to TRBJ1-1; D is unresolved. From germline, CDR1 is SNHLY and CDR2 FYNNEI. The CDR3 is made up of 15 amino acids. The V end lost 3 bases, the J end lost 0 bases, and 11 bases lay between the germline ends. CDR3 region: CASSDSLIMNTEAFF. CDR3 sequence (DNA): TGTGCCAGCAGTGACTCGTTGATAATGAACACTGAAGCTTTCTTT. The full variable domain, in which reference TRBV2 and TRBJ1-1 provide the parts outside the CDR3, is EPEVTQTPSHQVTQMGQEVILRCVPISNHLYFYWYRQILGQKVEFLVSFYNNEISEKSEIFDDQFSVERPDGSNFTLKIRSTKLEDSAMYFCASSDSLIMNTEAFFGQGTRLTVV.

This rearrangement joins TRBV11-2 to TRBJ1-3; D is unresolved. Trimming stripped 2 bases from V and 0 bases from J, with 14 bases between. The CDR3 consists of 17 residues. Germline-derived CDR1 and CDR2 are SGHAT and FQNNGV. The CDR3 protein is CASSLPHYRNSGNTIYF. CDR3 DNA: TGTGCCAGCAGCTTACCCCATTATAGGAACTCTGGAAACACCATATATTTT.

The CDR3 is CASRFTSGVGYNEQFF. CDR3 coding DNA: TGTGCCAGCAGGTTTACTAGCGGGGTGGGGTACAATGAGCAGTTCTTC. The chain joins TRBV27 to TRBJ2-1; 10 positions agree with TRBD2. Trimming cost V 6 bases and J 4 bases; bases outside gene matches: 9. CDR3 length: 16 amino acids. Per germline, CDR1 MNHEY and CDR2 SMNVEV (reference sequence).

The chain is built from TRBV29-1 and TRBJ1-2; maybe TRBD1 (5 bases). The CDR3 has 13 residues. Germline V gene data show CDR1 as SQVTM and CDR2 as ANQGSEA. Trimming removed 7 bases from V and 2 bases from J, with 14 bases in between. The CDR3 DNA reads TGCAGCGACGACGGGGCTGTAAACTATGGCTACACCTTC. It specifies CSDDGAVNYGYTF.

This chain joins TRBV30 and TRBJ2-7; 10 bases fit TRBD1. Germline V CDR1 and CDR2: GTSNPN, SVGIG (reference sequence). With V trimmed by 5 bases and J by 2 bases, 6 bases remained unmatched. This CDR3 region has 14 residues. CDR3 residues: CAWDPGQGTYEQYF. As DNA, the CDR3 is TGTGCCTGGGACCCGGGACAGGGGACCTACGAGCAGTACTTC. Full variable domain (remainder filled in from reference TRBV30 and TRBJ2-7): SQTIHQWPATLVQPVGSPLSLECTVEGTSNPNLYWYRQAAGRGLQLLFYSVGIGQISSEVPQNLSASRPQDRQFILSSKKLLLSDSGFYLCAWDPGQGTYEQYFGPGTRLTVT.

Note on this clone: Other DNA variants within this sample encode the same CDR3. V is TRBV4-1 and J is TRBJ1-1, with D uncertain. Trimming removed 2 bases at V and 0 bases at J, with 7 bases between. Germline V gene data show CDR1 as MGHRA and CDR2 as YSYEKL. This CDR3 comprises 14 residues. The CDR3 reads CASSQREMNTEAFF. The CDR3 coding sequence is TGCGCCAGCAGCCAACGGGAAATGAACACTGAAGCTTTCTTT.

The chain couples TRBV12-1 to TRBJ2-1; TRBD2, the table's D call, lacks a check against the DNA. TRBV12-1 is described as a pseudogene. CDR3 length: 15 residues. The DNA for the CDR3 is TGTGCCAGCAGCGCCGGACTAGCGGGAAAAAATGAGCAGTTCTTC. Protein sequence: CASSAGLAGKNEQFF.

The chain combines TRBV27 with TRBJ2-2, with D unresolved. CDR3 size: 14 residues. Germline CDR1 is MNHEY and CDR2 is SMNVEV (reference sequence). Trimming shortened V by 3 bases and J by 1 base, and 6 bases separated the two germline ends. CDR3 region: CASSFVRNTGELFF. As DNA, the CDR3 is TGTGCCAGCAGTTTTGTGAGGAACACCGGGGAGCTGTTTTTT.

The chain employs TRBV7-9 and TRBJ2-2, with TRBD2 identical over 9 bases. The V segment lost 2 bases and the J segment 6 bases; nucleotides outside the gene matches: 16. The CDR3 has 19 residues. Germline V CDR1 and CDR2: SEHNR, FQNEAQ (reference sequence). The CDR3 is CASSLPSYGRLAGAGELFF. The CDR3 bases are TGTGCCAGCAGCTTACCGTCCTATGGAAGGTTAGCGGGAGCCGGGGAGCTGTTTTTT. The full variable domain, with the rest looked up from reference TRBV7-9 and TRBJ2-2, is DTGVSQNPRHKITKRGQNVTFRCDPISEHNRLYWYRQTLGQGPEFLTYFQNEAQLEKSRLLSDRFSAERPKGSFSTLEIQRTEQGDSAMYLCASSLPSYGRLAGAGELFFGEGSRLTVL.

The rearrangement links TRBV5-6 to TRBJ2-7; D ambiguous. Trimming pared 1 base from V and 3 bases from J, leaving 5 bases between. The CDR3 sequence is 12 residues long. Looked up from germline, CDR1 is SGHDT and CDR2 is YYEEEE. The CDR3 nucleotides are TGTGCCAGCAGCTTGTCCATCTACGAGCAGTACTTC. Translating it yields CASSLSIYEQYF.

The chain is built from TRBV4-1 and TRBJ1-1, with D perhaps matching TRBD1 (5 bases). The CDR3 is made up of 15 amino acids. Germline lookup yields CDR1 MGHRA and CDR2 YSYEKL. The V end lost 1 base, the J end lost 7 bases, and 16 bases lay between the germline ends. CDR3: CASSQGEQGFSEAFF. CDR3 in DNA: TGCGCCAGCAGCCAAGGGGAGCAGGGATTCAGTGAAGCTTTCTTT.

V gene TRBV20-1 combines with J gene TRBJ2-1; no firm D call. This CDR3 has 11 amino acids. Per the germline V gene, CDR1 is DFQATT and CDR2 is SNEGSKA (reference sequence). Trimming cost V 2 bases and J 9 bases, with 8 bases left between them. The CDR3 DNA reads as TGCAGTGCTAGACCCTGGGGTGAGCAGTTCTTC. Translated: CSARPWGEQFF.

This clone was seen once. The chain uses TRBV4-2 and TRBJ1-5; D unresolved. CDR1 is LGHNA and CDR2 is YNFKEQ in the germline V gene. V was cut by 2 bases and J by 7 bases, with 9 bases left in between. The CDR3 contains 13 residues. The CDR3 here is CASSQFIAQPQHF. The DNA for the CDR3 is TGTGCCAGCAGCCAATTCATTGCACAGCCCCAGCATTTT.

J is TRBJ1-1 and V is TRBV5-6, with D maybe TRBD1 (5 bases). The V gene lost 4 bases and the J gene lost 4 bases, with 14 bases spanning the gap. The germline V gene encodes CDR1 SGHDT and CDR2 YYEEEE. This CDR3 is 14 amino acids long. The CDR3: CASSPMGGFTEAFF. The CDR3 DNA sequence: TGTGCCAGCAGCCCAATGGGGGGGTTCACTGAAGCTTTCTTT.

The V gene is TRBV13, the J gene TRBJ2-7, with 9 nucleotides matching TRBD1. The V and J ends lost 5 bases and 7 bases, in that order; junction bases with no gene match: 12. The CDR3 is made up of 15 amino acids. Per the germline V gene, CDR1 is PRHDT and CDR2 is FYEKMQ (reference sequence). CDR3 sequence: CASSPARDRVWEQYF. CDR3 coding DNA: TGTGCCAGCAGCCCGGCCCGGGACAGGGTGTGGGAGCAGTACTTC.

The J gene is TRBJ2-7, the V gene TRBV4-1; no firm D call. The CDR3 spans 18 residues. Between the trimmed V and J ends, which lost 4 bases and 1 base, there was a span of 23 bases. CDR1 MGHRA and CDR2 YSYEKL come from the germline V gene. This chain's CDR3 is CASSPLPPPGPLSYEQYF. The CDR3 coding sequence is TGCGCCAGCAGCCCGTTACCGCCCCCGGGTCCTCTTTCCTACGAGCAGTACTTC.

The V and J genes are TRBV10-1 and TRBJ2-2, with a tentative D call TRBD2 (7 bases). Germline V CDR1 and CDR2: WNHNN, SYGVQD (reference sequence). The CDR3 spans 17 residues. Trimming took 8 bases from V and 5 from J, leaving 24 bases between them. CDR3 nucleotide sequence: TGCGCCAGCCGAACCCGGGGAGGGGGGATAGCAACCGGGGAGCTGTTTTTT. Encoded protein: CASRTRGGGIATGELFF.

The chain combines TRBV7-8 with TRBJ1-1, with TRBD1 matching 7 bases. Germline loops: CDR1 SGHVS, CDR2 FQNEAQ. The J segment lost 4 bases and the V segment lost 1 base, leaving 6 bases of the junction unmatched. This CDR3 is 15 amino acids long. CDR3 amino acids: CASSLDAGGGTEAFF. The CDR3, as DNA: TGTGCCAGCAGCTTAGATGCAGGGGGGGGCACTGAAGCTTTCTTT.

The chain recombines TRBV29-1 with TRBJ2-5; D gene uncertain. The last part of the DNA fits TRBJ2-7 better; the J call may be wrong. Germline V gene data show CDR1 as SQVTM and CDR2 as ANQGSEA. The CDR3 runs to 12 residues. CDR3 loop: CSVEDRLYEQYF. The CDR3 DNA reads as TGCAGCGTTGAAGACAGGCTATACGAGCAGTACTTC.

The rearrangement joins TRBV6-5 to TRBJ1-1; D unclear. Looked up from germline, CDR1 is MNHEY and CDR2 is SVGAGI. Trimming cost V 6 bases and J 4 bases, with 18 bases left between them. The CDR3 has 15 amino acids. The CDR3 DNA sequence: TGTGCCAGCAGCCGCGTGTGGGCGGATCGCACTGAAGCTTTCTTT. Its protein product is CASSRVWADRTEAFF.

J is TRBJ2-5 and V is TRBV5-6; 7 bases fit TRBD1. Germline loops: CDR1 SGHDT, CDR2 YYEEEE. The trim removed 3 bases at V and 3 bases at J, leaving 11 bases unmatched. This CDR3 has 16 amino acids. The CDR3 sequence: CASSSKQGKEKETQYF. In DNA, the CDR3 is TGTGCCAGCAGCTCTAAACAGGGGAAGGAGAAAGAGACCCAGTACTTC.